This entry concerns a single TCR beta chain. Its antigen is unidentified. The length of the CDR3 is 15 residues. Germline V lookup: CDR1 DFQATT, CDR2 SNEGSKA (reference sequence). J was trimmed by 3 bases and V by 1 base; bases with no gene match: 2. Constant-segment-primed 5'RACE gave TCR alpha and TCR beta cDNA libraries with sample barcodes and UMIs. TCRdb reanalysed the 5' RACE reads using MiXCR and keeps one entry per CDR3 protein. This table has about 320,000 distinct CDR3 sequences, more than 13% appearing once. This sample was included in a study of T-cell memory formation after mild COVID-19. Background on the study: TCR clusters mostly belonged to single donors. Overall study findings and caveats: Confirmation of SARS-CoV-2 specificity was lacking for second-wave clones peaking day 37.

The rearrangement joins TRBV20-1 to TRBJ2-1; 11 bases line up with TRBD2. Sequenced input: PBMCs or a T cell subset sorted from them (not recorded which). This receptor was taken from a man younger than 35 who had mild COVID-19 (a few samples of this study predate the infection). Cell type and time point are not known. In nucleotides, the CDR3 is TGCAGTGCTAGAGCTAGCGGGGGGTACTACAATGAGCAGTTCTTC. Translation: CSARASGGYYNEQFF.